A selection of T cell receptor beta chains follows, all from one sample in a study of T-cell memory formation after mild COVID-19. One entry per CDR3 protein, called by TCRdb with MiXCR from the 5' RACE reads. The data show 110,000 to 150,000 distinct CDR3 sequences, roughly 13% seen once. Specimen: PBMCs or a T cell subset sorted from them (not recorded which). The receptors stem from an adult woman who had mild COVID-19 (a few samples of this study predate the infection). Cell type and time point are not known. Both conserved end residues are part of each CDR3. A D gene is named only where the DNA matches it firmly. Expanded clones are given a class, and other clones once, few, many or no size at all.

clone_size: few
d_call: TRBD1
j_call: TRBJ2-7
v_call: TRBV7-4
cdr3_aa: CASSSYTWDRGYSYEQYF
cdr3_nt: TGTGCCAGCAGCTCCTATACCTGGGACAGGGGATACTCCTACGAGCAGTACTTC

clone_size: -
d_call: -
j_call: TRBJ1-2
v_call: TRBV11-2
cdr3_aa: CASGGKGLYGYTF
cdr3_nt: TGTGCCAGCGGGGGGAAGGGACTCTATGGCTACACCTTC

clone_size: few
d_call: -
j_call: TRBJ2-7
v_call: TRBV4-1
cdr3_aa: CASSPSTHSYEQYF
cdr3_nt: TGCGCCAGCAGCCCTAGCACTCATAGCTACGAGCAGTACTTC

clone_size: -
d_call: TRBD1
j_call: TRBJ1-3
v_call: TRBV4-3
cdr3_aa: CASSQEDRVPGNTIYF
cdr3_nt: TGCGCCAGCAGCCAAGAAGACAGGGTACCTGGAAACACCATATATTTT

clone_size: few
d_call: TRBD1
j_call: TRBJ1-1
v_call: TRBV7-9
cdr3_aa: CASSLGQGQLNTEAFF
cdr3_nt: TGTGCCAGCAGCTTAGGCCAGGGACAGCTAAACACTGAAGCTTTCTTT

clone_size: few
d_call: -
j_call: TRBJ2-3
v_call: TRBV4-1
cdr3_aa: CASSRHREGTDTQYF
cdr3_nt: TGCGCCAGCAGCCGACACAGGGAAGGAACAGATACGCAGTATTTT

clone_size: -
d_call: TRBD1
j_call: TRBJ2-7
v_call: TRBV24-1
cdr3_aa: CATSDSRTGRKAYEQYF
cdr3_nt: TGTGCCACCAGTGACTCACGGACAGGGAGAAAGGCCTACGAGCAGTACTTC

clone_size: many
d_call: TRBD1
j_call: TRBJ2-2
v_call: TRBV9
cdr3_aa: CASSAPGQGNTGELFF
cdr3_nt: TGTGCCAGCAGCGCCCCGGGACAGGGCAACACCGGGGAGCTGTTTTTT

clone_size: -
d_call: TRBD2
j_call: TRBJ2-1
v_call: TRBV12-3/TRBV12-4
cdr3_aa: CAVRDGGSHNEQFF
cdr3_nt: TGTGCCGTTCGCGACGGGGGGTCACACAATGAGCAGTTCTTC

clone_size: few
d_call: TRBD2
j_call: TRBJ2-3
v_call: TRBV7-8
cdr3_aa: CASSSWTSGYTDTQYF
cdr3_nt: TGTGCCAGCAGCTCGTGGACTAGCGGTTACACAGATACGCAGTATTTT

clone_size: -
d_call: -
j_call: TRBJ1-5
v_call: TRBV7-9
cdr3_aa: CASSAPNEPQHF
cdr3_nt: TGTGCCAGCAGCGCTCCTAATGAGCCCCAGCATTTT

clone_size: many
d_call: -
j_call: TRBJ2-4
v_call: TRBV6-4
cdr3_aa: CASSGVDPNF
cdr3_nt: TGTGCCAGCAGTGGAGTTGATCCCAATTTC

clone_size: -
d_call: -
j_call: TRBJ1-1
v_call: TRBV30
cdr3_aa: CAWSVTRITEAFF
cdr3_nt: TGTGCCTGGAGTGTAACGAGGATCACTGAAGCTTTCTTT

clone_size: few
d_call: TRBD1
j_call: TRBJ2-1
v_call: TRBV29-1
cdr3_aa: CSVEIPGQAENNEQFF
cdr3_nt: TGCAGCGTTGAAATACCAGGACAGGCAGAAAACAATGAGCAGTTCTTC

clone_size: few
d_call: TRBD2
j_call: TRBJ2-5
v_call: TRBV14
cdr3_aa: CASSRTSFWETQYF
cdr3_nt: TGTGCCAGCAGCCGGACTAGCTTTTGGGAGACCCAGTACTTC

clone_size: -
d_call: -
j_call: TRBJ1-2
v_call: TRBV5-5
cdr3_aa: CASKGTNYGYTF
cdr3_nt: TGTGCCAGCAAGGGGACTAACTATGGCTACACCTTC

clone_size: -
d_call: TRBD1
j_call: TRBJ2-5
v_call: TRBV7-8
cdr3_aa: CASSFGQGETQYF
cdr3_nt: TGTGCCAGCAGCTTTGGACAGGGAGAGACCCAGTACTTC

clone_size: few
d_call: -
j_call: TRBJ2-7
v_call: TRBV28
cdr3_aa: CASSLETDIYEQYF
cdr3_nt: TGTGCCAGCAGTTTGGAGACAGACATCTACGAGCAGTACTTC

clone_size: -
d_call: -
j_call: TRBJ1-4
v_call: TRBV6-6
cdr3_aa: CASSPPRGQSREKLFF
cdr3_nt: TGTGCCAGCAGTCCACCCCGGGGACAAAGTAGAGAAAAACTGTTTTTT

clone_size: many
d_call: TRBD2
j_call: TRBJ2-3
v_call: TRBV6-4
cdr3_aa: CASSDGREYGDTQYF
cdr3_nt: TGTGCCAGCAGTGACGGGCGGGAGTATGGAGATACGCAGTATTTT

clone_size: few
d_call: -
j_call: TRBJ2-7
v_call: TRBV29-1
cdr3_aa: CSVVRDDRLGHEQYF
cdr3_nt: TGCAGCGTTGTCCGGGACGATAGACTGGGCCACGAGCAGTACTTC

clone_size: -
d_call: -
j_call: TRBJ1-1
v_call: TRBV29-1
cdr3_aa: CSVDPGTANTEAFF
cdr3_nt: TGCAGCGTTGATCCAGGGACGGCGAACACTGAAGCTTTCTTT

clone_size: few
d_call: -
j_call: TRBJ2-1
v_call: TRBV29-1
cdr3_aa: CSVDPGFGEQFF
cdr3_nt: TGCAGCGTTGATCCAGGGTTTGGTGAGCAGTTCTTC

clone_size: once
d_call: TRBD2
j_call: TRBJ2-7
v_call: TRBV19
cdr3_aa: CASSISSSGNYEQYF
cdr3_nt: TGTGCCAGTAGTATAAGCTCTAGCGGGAACTACGAGCAGTACTTC

clone_size: -
d_call: -
j_call: TRBJ1-2
v_call: TRBV11-2
cdr3_aa: CASSLDWGGTYGYTF
cdr3_nt: TGTGCCAGCAGCTTAGATTGGGGGGGCACCTATGGCTACACCTTC

clone_size: many
d_call: TRBD2
j_call: TRBJ2-7
v_call: TRBV5-1
cdr3_aa: CASSPWERGYEQYF
cdr3_nt: TGCGCCAGCAGCCCCTGGGAGCGGGGATACGAGCAGTACTTC

clone_size: few
d_call: TRBD1
j_call: TRBJ2-7
v_call: TRBV24-1
cdr3_aa: CATSDSGTGTYEQYF
cdr3_nt: TGTGCCACCAGTGATTCCGGGACAGGGACCTACGAGCAGTACTTC

clone_size: few
d_call: -
j_call: TRBJ2-4
v_call: TRBV6-5
cdr3_aa: CASRATRIKAKNIQYF
cdr3_nt: TGTGCCAGCAGGGCCACTAGAATAAAAGCCAAAAACATTCAGTACTTC

clone_size: few
d_call: -
j_call: TRBJ2-5
v_call: TRBV3-1
cdr3_aa: CASSQDLGTSKPQYF
cdr3_nt: TGTGCCAGCAGCCAAGACTTGGGGACAAGTAAGCCCCAGTACTTC

clone_size: few
d_call: -
j_call: TRBJ2-3
v_call: TRBV9
cdr3_aa: CASSVHVGPQLGTDTQYF
cdr3_nt: TGTGCCAGCAGCGTACATGTGGGACCGCAATTGGGGACAGATACGCAGTATTTT

clone_size: -
d_call: TRBD2
j_call: TRBJ2-7
v_call: TRBV9
cdr3_aa: CASSVEGRGDEQYF
cdr3_nt: TGTGCCAGCAGCGTAGAAGGGAGGGGAGACGAGCAGTACTTC

clone_size: -
d_call: TRBD2
j_call: TRBJ2-1
v_call: TRBV7-9
cdr3_aa: CVLAGGFSYNEQFF
cdr3_nt: TGTGTATTAGCGGGAGGGTTCTCCTACAATGAGCAGTTCTTC

clone_size: -
d_call: TRBD1
j_call: TRBJ2-5
v_call: TRBV12-3/TRBV12-4
cdr3_aa: CASSGKEQGVSETQYF
cdr3_nt: TGTGCCAGCAGTGGGAAAGAACAGGGGGTCAGTGAGACCCAGTACTTC

clone_size: -
d_call: TRBD1
j_call: TRBJ2-7
v_call: TRBV20-1
cdr3_aa: CSAREIGTGSYEQYF
cdr3_nt: TGCAGTGCTAGAGAAATAGGGACAGGGTCCTACGAGCAGTACTTC

clone_size: -
d_call: -
j_call: TRBJ1-2
v_call: TRBV25-1
cdr3_aa: CASSASGSYGYTF
cdr3_nt: TGTGCCAGCAGTGCCTCCGGGAGTTATGGCTACACCTTC

clone_size: few
d_call: -
j_call: TRBJ1-3
v_call: TRBV4-1
cdr3_aa: CASSQPYWILSSGNTIYF
cdr3_nt: TGCGCCAGCAGCCAACCATATTGGATTCTAAGCTCTGGAAACACCATATATTTT

clone_size: many
d_call: -
j_call: TRBJ2-1
v_call: TRBV20-1
cdr3_aa: CSASLLDPYYNEQFF
cdr3_nt: TGCAGTGCTAGCCTACTAGATCCTTACTACAATGAGCAGTTCTTC

clone_size: -
d_call: -
j_call: TRBJ2-3
v_call: TRBV7-2
cdr3_aa: CASSPPDEAQYF
cdr3_nt: TGTGCCAGCAGCCCCCCTGATGAAGCGCAGTATTTT

clone_size: many
d_call: -
j_call: TRBJ2-7
v_call: TRBV29-1
cdr3_aa: CSVTSGSYYEQYF
cdr3_nt: TGCAGCGTTACGTCGGGCAGCTATTACGAGCAGTACTTC

clone_size: few
d_call: -
j_call: TRBJ2-3
v_call: TRBV4-1
cdr3_aa: CASSQDFADTQYF
cdr3_nt: TGCGCCAGCAGCCAAGATTTCGCAGATACGCAGTATTTT

clone_size: few
d_call: TRBD1
j_call: TRBJ1-2
v_call: TRBV29-1
cdr3_aa: CSVGQGYGYTF
cdr3_nt: TGCAGCGTTGGACAGGGTTATGGCTACACCTTC

clone_size: few
d_call: -
j_call: TRBJ1-2
v_call: TRBV20-1
cdr3_aa: CSARDGRNNPIGYTF
cdr3_nt: TGCAGTGCTAGAGATGGACGGAACAATCCCATTGGCTACACCTTC

clone_size: -
d_call: -
j_call: TRBJ2-1
v_call: TRBV12-3/TRBV12-4
cdr3_aa: CASSFGYFQYNEQFF
cdr3_nt: TGTGCCAGCAGTTTTGGCTACTTCCAATACAATGAGCAGTTCTTC

clone_size: few
d_call: -
j_call: TRBJ2-1
v_call: TRBV12-3/TRBV12-4
cdr3_aa: CASRQEAGENEQFF
cdr3_nt: TGTGCCAGCAGGCAGGAGGCGGGCGAAAATGAGCAGTTCTTC

clone_size: once
d_call: TRBD2
j_call: TRBJ2-1
v_call: TRBV3-1
cdr3_aa: CASSAVTGGFADEQFF
cdr3_nt: TGTGCCAGCAGCGCGGTGACGGGGGGGTTTGCGGATGAGCAGTTCTTC

clone_size: -
d_call: TRBD1
j_call: TRBJ2-7
v_call: TRBV4-2
cdr3_aa: CASSQGTKLPGQSYEQYF
cdr3_nt: TGTGCCAGCAGCCAAGGGACCAAACTGCCGGGACAGTCCTACGAGCAGTACTTC

clone_size: few
d_call: TRBD1
j_call: TRBJ2-5
v_call: TRBV7-3
cdr3_aa: CASSLTGGARQETQYF
cdr3_nt: TGTGCCAGCAGCCTAACAGGGGGCGCAAGGCAAGAGACCCAGTACTTC

clone_size: -
d_call: -
j_call: TRBJ2-7
v_call: TRBV4-1
cdr3_aa: CASSQGRSLGGNEQYF
cdr3_nt: TGCGCCAGCAGCCAAGGCAGGTCTTTAGGTGGAAACGAGCAGTACTTC

clone_size: few
d_call: -
j_call: TRBJ2-6
v_call: TRBV25-1
cdr3_aa: CASSEQGAGANVLTF
cdr3_nt: TGTGCCAGCAGTGAACAGGGAGCTGGGGCCAACGTCCTGACTTTC

clone_size: few
d_call: -
j_call: TRBJ2-2
v_call: TRBV9
cdr3_aa: CASSVGGTVYTGELFF
cdr3_nt: TGTGCCAGCAGCGTAGGCGGGACGGTATACACCGGGGAGCTGTTTTTT

clone_size: -
d_call: TRBD1
j_call: TRBJ1-1
v_call: TRBV2
cdr3_aa: CASRPTGGPSAFF
cdr3_nt: TGTGCCAGCAGACCCACAGGGGGCCCCTCAGCTTTCTTT

clone_size: few
d_call: -
j_call: TRBJ2-3
v_call: TRBV28
cdr3_aa: CASSFLSGTDTQYF
cdr3_nt: TGTGCCAGCAGTTTCCTCTCGGGCACAGATACGCAGTATTTT

clone_size: few
d_call: TRBD2
j_call: TRBJ2-1
v_call: TRBV29-1
cdr3_aa: CSGRLAGSNEQFF
cdr3_nt: TGCAGCGGGAGACTAGCGGGAAGCAATGAGCAGTTCTTC

clone_size: few
d_call: TRBD2
j_call: TRBJ2-3
v_call: TRBV27
cdr3_aa: CASSPRTSGTDTQYF
cdr3_nt: TGTGCCAGCAGCCCCAGGACTAGCGGGACAGATACGCAGTATTTT

clone_size: -
d_call: -
j_call: TRBJ1-1
v_call: TRBV27
cdr3_aa: CASSRSVNTEAFF
cdr3_nt: TGTGCCAGCAGCCGGTCGGTGAACACTGAAGCTTTCTTT

clone_size: few
d_call: -
j_call: TRBJ2-1
v_call: TRBV24-1
cdr3_aa: CATSPVGPYNEQFF
cdr3_nt: TGTGCCACCAGTCCAGTGGGACCCTACAATGAGCAGTTCTTC

clone_size: -
d_call: -
j_call: TRBJ1-1
v_call: TRBV5-1
cdr3_aa: CASRAPSGHLNTEAFF
cdr3_nt: TGCGCCAGCAGGGCCCCGTCAGGCCACCTGAACACTGAAGCTTTCTTT

clone_size: few
d_call: -
j_call: TRBJ2-7
v_call: TRBV5-1
cdr3_aa: CASSPGEGLYEQYF
cdr3_nt: TGCGCCAGCAGCCCCGGGGAAGGTCTCTACGAGCAGTACTTC

clone_size: many
d_call: TRBD1
j_call: TRBJ1-1
v_call: TRBV12-3/TRBV12-4
cdr3_aa: CASRETGQTDTEAFF
cdr3_nt: TGTGCCAGCAGGGAGACGGGACAGACCGACACTGAAGCTTTCTTT